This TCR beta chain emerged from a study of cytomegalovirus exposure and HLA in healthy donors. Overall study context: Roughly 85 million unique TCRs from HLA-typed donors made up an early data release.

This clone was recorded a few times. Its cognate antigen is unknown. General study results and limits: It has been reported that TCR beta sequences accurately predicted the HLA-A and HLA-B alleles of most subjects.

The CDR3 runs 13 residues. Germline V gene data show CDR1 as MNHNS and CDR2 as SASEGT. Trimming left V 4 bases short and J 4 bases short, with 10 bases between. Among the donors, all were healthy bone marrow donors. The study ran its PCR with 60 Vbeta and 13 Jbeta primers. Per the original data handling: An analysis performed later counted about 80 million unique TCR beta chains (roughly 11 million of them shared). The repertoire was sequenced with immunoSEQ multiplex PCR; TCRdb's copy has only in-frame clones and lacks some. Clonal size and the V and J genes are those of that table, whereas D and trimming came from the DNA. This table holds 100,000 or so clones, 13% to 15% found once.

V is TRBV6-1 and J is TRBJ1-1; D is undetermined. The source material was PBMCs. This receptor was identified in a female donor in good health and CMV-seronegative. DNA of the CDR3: TGTGCCAGCAGTGCTCTGGCGGCCACTGAAGCTTTCTTT. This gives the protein CASSALAATEAFF.